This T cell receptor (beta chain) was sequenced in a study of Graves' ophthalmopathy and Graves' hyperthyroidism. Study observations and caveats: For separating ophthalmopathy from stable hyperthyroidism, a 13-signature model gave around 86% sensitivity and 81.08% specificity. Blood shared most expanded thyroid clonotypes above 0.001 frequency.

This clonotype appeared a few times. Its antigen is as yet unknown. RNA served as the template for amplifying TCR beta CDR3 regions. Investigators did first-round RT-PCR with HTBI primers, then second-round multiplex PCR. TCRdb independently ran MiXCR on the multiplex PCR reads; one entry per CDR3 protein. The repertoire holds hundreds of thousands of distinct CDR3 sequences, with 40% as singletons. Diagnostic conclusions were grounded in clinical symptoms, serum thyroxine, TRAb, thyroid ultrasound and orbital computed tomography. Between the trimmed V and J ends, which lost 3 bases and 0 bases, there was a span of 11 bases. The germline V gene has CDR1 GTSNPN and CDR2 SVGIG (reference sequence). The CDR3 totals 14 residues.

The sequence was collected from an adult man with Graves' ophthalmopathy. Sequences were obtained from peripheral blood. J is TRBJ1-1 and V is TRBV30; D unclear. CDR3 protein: CAWSAGLMNTEAFF. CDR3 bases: TGTGCCTGGAGCGCGGGGTTGATGAACACTGAAGCTTTCTTT.